One sample yielded the 3 T cell receptor beta chains listed below, sequenced in a study of control samples from healthy donors and cancer patients. Profiled with immunoSEQ multiplex PCR; TCRdb holds only in-frame clones, not every one. This table has more than 5,500 clones, 55% to 85% appearing once. What was sequenced was formalin-fixed, paraffin-embedded tissue. These TCRs come from a male donor with melanoma.

The chain recombines TRBV18 with TRBJ2-5; no clear D gene. The CDR3 is 14 residues long. Germline V gene data show CDR1 as KGHSH and CDR2 as LQKENI. Trimming stripped 2 bases from V and 3 bases from J, with 10 bases between. The CDR3 coding sequence is TGTGCCAGCTCACCAGGATTGGCAGAAGAGACCCAGTACTTC. Encoded protein: CASSPGLAEETQYF.

The chain links TRBV12-5 to TRBJ2-2, with TRBD2 matching 12 bases. Trimming took 1 base from V and 6 from J; bases not matched to a gene: 9. The V gene's germline CDR1 is LGHNT and CDR2 FRNRAP. This CDR3 contains 18 residues. CDR3 DNA sequence: TGTGCTAGTGGTTTGGGACTAGCGGGAGAAGGCGGGTCCGGGGAGCTGTTTTTT. Its protein is CASGLGLAGEGGSGELFF.

The chain carries TRBV28 and TRBJ2-3; TRBD1 matches 10 bases. The CDR3 contains 15 residues. Germline assignment: CDR1 MDHEN and CDR2 SYDVKM. The trim removed 6 bases at V and 8 bases at J, leaving 11 bases unmatched. The CDR3 reads CASRGAGTGEGTQYF. The CDR3 DNA sequence: TGTGCCAGCAGGGGGGCCGGGACAGGGGAAGGTACGCAGTATTTT.